This TCR beta chain stems from a study of cytomegalovirus exposure and HLA in healthy donors. V dropped 0 bases and J dropped 0 bases, with 11 bases sitting between them. The CDR3 extends over 17 amino acids. Per germline, CDR1 LGHNA and CDR2 YNFKEQ. The PCR was carried out with 60 Vbeta primers and 13 Jbeta primers. The data were produced by immunoSEQ multiplex PCR, yet TCRdb's version contains in-frame clones alone and is incomplete. The top ten hold 4.5% to 6.5% of the sample, which has more than 85,000 clones, over 8% seen once. This clone was found a few times. Its antigen is as yet unknown. General study points: Researchers counted around 170 TCR beta chains as cytomegalovirus-associated.

This TCR came from a man aged 50-60 years in good health and CMV-seropositive. The specimen was PBMCs. This chain connects TRBV4-2 to TRBJ1-4; tentatively, D is TRBD1 (5 bases). The CDR3 here is CASSQEVTDATNEKLFF. The CDR3 nucleotides are TGTGCCAGCAGCCAAGAAGTGACAGATGCAACTAATGAAAAACTGTTTTTT.